This T cell receptor beta chain was profiled in a study of blood T cells in healthy people across ages. There were healthy Caucasian individuals from Russia, aged roughly 6 to 100, serving as donors. Total RNA was extracted at no less than 6 micrograms per sample. Next came a second PCR, run for about 7 to 12 cycles, which used a sample-barcoded 5' primer along with a J-beta primer mix. Using its own MiXCR run on the 5' RACE reads, TCRdb lists one record per CDR3 protein. The data hold 270,000 or so distinct CDR3 sequences, with 27% observed a single time. The V gene's germline CDR1 is ENHRY and CDR2 SYGVKD. The CDR3 length is 15 residues. Between the trimmed V and J ends, which lost 6 bases and 1 base, there was a span of 15 bases.

The rearrangement uses TRBV10-3 and TRBJ1-1; a weak D match, TRBD1 (5 bases). Sequencing used blood. The sequence derives from a woman in her seventies in good health. The CDR3 DNA sequence: TGTGCCATCAGAGACAGTGAAGGTCGGAACACTGAAGCTTTCTTT. Its protein product is CAIRDSEGRNTEAFF.